The rows below give T cell receptor beta chains drawn from one sample of a study of CD8+ T cells in alopecia areata. Using immunoSEQ multiplex PCR, the repertoire was profiled, and TCRdb retains in-frame clones only, with some absent. The profile shows under 250,000 clones, more than 55% of them singletons. Sequencing used CD8+ T cells sorted from blood. These receptors originate from a human donor in good health. Each CDR3 is given with its conserved first and last residue. D genes are given only for firm matches. Where a row states a size, it is once, few, many or the class of an expanded clone; other rows omit it.

NA,NA,TRBV10-3,TRBJ2-7,CAISVEVREAPRF,TGTGCCATCAGTGTGGAGGTCAGGGAGGCTCCTCGCTTC
TRBD2,NA,TRBV5-1,TRBJ2-7,CASSFGLAYEQYF,TGCGCCAGCAGCTTCGGACTAGCCTACGAGCAGTACTTC
NA,NA,TRBV12-5,TRBJ1-5,CASGPDGGGNQPQHF,TGTGCTAGTGGCCCAGACGGAGGGGGCAATCAGCCCCAGCATTTT
NA,NA,TRBV5-1,TRBJ1-2,CASSHLRLGFNYGYTF,TGCGCCAGCAGCCACTTGCGGTTAGGGTTTAACTATGGCTACACCTTC
NA,NA,TRBV4-1,TRBJ2-7,CASRGPGIIRGQYF,TGCGCCAGCAGAGGCCCCGGGATTATACGGGGGCAGTACTTC
TRBD2,NA,TRBV19,TRBJ2-7,CASSLRLAGGEQYF,TGTGCCAGTAGCCTCCGACTAGCGGGGGGCGAGCAGTACTTC
NA,few,TRBV4-1,TRBJ2-1,CASSQETGTYNEQFF,TGCGCCAGCAGCCAAGAAACGGGCACCTACAATGAGCAGTTCTTC
TRBD1,NA,TRBV15,TRBJ2-7,CATSPRPGDRSYEQYF,TGTGCCACCAGCCCCCGCCCGGGGGACAGGTCCTACGAGCAGTACTTC
NA,NA,TRBV5-6,TRBJ1-2,CASSLGFVGRSTF,TGTGCCAGCAGCCTGGGCTTCGTTGGAAGAAGCACCTTC
NA,NA,TRBV14,TRBJ1-1,CASSPTGTEAFF,TGTGCCAGCAGCCCGACGGGCACTGAAGCTTTCTTT
TRBD1,NA,TRBV7-2,TRBJ2-3,CASSQRQGLTDTQYF,TGTGCCAGCAGCCAAAGACAGGGATTAACAGATACGCAGTATTTT
TRBD2,NA,TRBV6-1,TRBJ2-7,CASNSGGADEQYF,TGTGCCAGCAATAGCGGGGGGGCCGACGAGCAGTACTTC
NA,NA,TRBV4-1,TRBJ2-3,CASSQVGSNGDTQYF,TGCGCCAGCAGCCAAGTGGGAAGTAATGGAGATACGCAGTATTTT
TRBD1,once,TRBV9,TRBJ1-2,CASSVGQGGYTF,TGTGCCAGCAGCGTCGGACAGGGAGGCTACACCTTC
NA,NA,TRBV27,TRBJ1-6,CASSPRSTLATLHF,TGTGCCAGCAGTCCCCGGTCCACCTTAGCGACCCTCCACTTT
NA,NA,TRBV11-2,TRBJ2-5,CASGPRDARQETQYF,TGTGCCAGCGGTCCCCGGGACGCTCGACAAGAGACCCAGTACTTC
TRBD2,NA,TRBV7-8,TRBJ2-5,CASSPGGLEETQYF,TGTGCCAGCAGTCCTGGCGGACTAGAAGAGACCCAGTACTTC
NA,NA,TRBV5-4,TRBJ1-1,CASSLTGTHEAFF,TGTGCCAGCAGCTTGACAGGGACCCATGAAGCTTTCTTT
NA,NA,TRBV13,TRBJ1-2,CASSLFQDTGYTF,TGTGCCAGCAGCTTATTCCAGGACACTGGCTACACCTTC
NA,few,TRBV19,TRBJ1-1,CASKGQQNTEAFF,TGTGCCAGTAAAGGACAGCAGAACACTGAAGCTTTCTTT
NA,few,TRBV29-1,TRBJ2-5,CSVVVETQYF,TGCAGCGTTGTGGTGGAGACCCAGTACTTC
NA,NA,TRBV30,TRBJ2-1,CAWSTGFGDEQFF,TGTGCCTGGAGTACAGGGTTTGGAGATGAGCAGTTCTTC
NA,NA,TRBV15,TRBJ2-3,CATSPHGDLTDTQYF,TGTGCCACCAGCCCCCACGGAGATCTCACAGATACGCAGTATTTT
TRBD1,NA,TRBV7-9,TRBJ2-7,CASSWGEGGAVSAEQYF,TGTGCCAGCAGCTGGGGCGAAGGGGGCGCAGTATCTGCCGAGCAGTACTTC
TRBD2,NA,TRBV4-1,TRBJ2-1,CASSGLVNEQFF,TGCGCCAGCAGCGGACTAGTTAATGAGCAGTTCTTC
NA,few,TRBV7-2,TRBJ2-7,CASSLVPGNEQYF,TGTGCCAGCAGCTTAGTACCGGGGAACGAGCAGTACTTC
TRBD2,few,TRBV28,TRBJ2-7,CASTFGTSGSYEQYF,TGTGCCAGCACCTTTGGGACTAGCGGCTCCTACGAGCAGTACTTC
NA,NA,TRBV5-6,TRBJ1-6,CASNPTGPTLHF,TGTGCCAGCAACCCTACTGGCCCTACCCTCCACTTT
NA,few,TRBV6-5,TRBJ1-6,CASSRERNNSPLHF,TGTGCCAGCAGTAGGGAAAGAAATAATTCACCCCTCCACTTT
NA,few,TRBV13,TRBJ2-1,CASSLNRGGHLWNEQFF,TGTGCCAGCAGCTTGAACAGGGGAGGGCATTTATGGAATGAGCAGTTCTTC
NA,NA,TRBV27,TRBJ2-1,CATSPGPYNEQFF,TGTGCCACGAGCCCGGGCCCCTACAATGAGCAGTTCTTC
NA,NA,TRBV6-1,TRBJ1-2,CASNPEEWGYTF,TGTGCCAGCAATCCCGAGGAGTGGGGCTACACCTTC
TRBD1,once,TRBV29-1,TRBJ2-7,CSVQGGQGAYEQYF,TGCAGCGTTCAAGGGGGCCAGGGGGCCTACGAGCAGTACTTC
NA,NA,TRBV27,TRBJ2-5,CASSLGGAAGETQYF,TGTGCCAGCAGTTTGGGTGGGGCAGCCGGGGAGACCCAGTACTTC
TRBD2,NA,TRBV27,TRBJ2-2,CASRSGGGELFF,TGTGCCAGCCGGTCGGGGGGCGGGGAGCTGTTTTTT
NA,NA,TRBV30,TRBJ2-3,CAWSVEGGPRDTQYF,TGTGCCTGGAGTGTGGAGGGGGGGCCTCGGGATACGCAGTATTTT
NA,NA,TRBV27,TRBJ2-3,CASNTLQGSADTQYF,TGTGCCAGCAACACCTTGCAGGGTTCTGCAGATACGCAGTATTTT
TRBD1,NA,TRBV7-8,TRBJ1-1,CASSQRTGFYTEAFF,TGTGCCAGCAGCCAACGGACAGGATTCTACACTGAAGCTTTCTTT
NA,NA,TRBV4-1,TRBJ1-2,CASSQGTGSYGYTF,TGCGCCAGCAGCCAAGGTACAGGCAGCTATGGCTACACCTTC
TRBD2,NA,TRBV27,TRBJ2-1,CASRDGLVNEQFF,TGTGCCAGCAGAGACGGACTAGTCAATGAGCAGTTCTTC
TRBD1,NA,TRBV7-9,TRBJ2-1,CASSLPIGTEEQQFF,TGTGCCAGCAGCTTACCAATCGGGACAGAGGAACAGCAGTTCTTC
NA,few,TRBV29-1,TRBJ2-7,CSVEGFGGDEQYF,TGCAGCGTTGAGGGGTTTGGGGGCGACGAGCAGTACTTC
TRBD2,NA,TRBV29-1,TRBJ2-3,CSVGGLAGVDTQYF,TGCAGCGTGGGGGGACTAGCGGGCGTAGATACGCAGTATTTT